The present T cell receptor (beta chain) was sequenced within a study of identical twins. Findings and limits, study-wide: Cord blood's abundant beta clonotypes had fewer insertions, unlike memory repertoires. Twin-shared out-of-frame alpha sequences were enriched for low generation probability.

Trimming removed 5 bases from V and 9 bases from J, with 10 bases in between. The CDR3 runs 11 residues. Template switching created a universal primer site, and the cDNA included unique molecular identifiers. TCRdb reprocessed the 5' RACE reads via MiXCR and lists one record per CDR3 protein. In the table there are 700,000 to 950,000 distinct CDR3 sequences, 9% to 15% of which are singletons. This clonotype was detected many times. Its target is not known. The sample was also linked to a second study, of yellow fever vaccine responses in identical twins. This second report adds: Twins reportedly had a vaccine T cell response that seemed partly convergent, partly personalized.

Sequencing was carried out using PBMCs. The chain has TRBV12-3 or TRBV12-4 and TRBJ1-1; weak D call: TRBD1 (5 bases). This receptor was taken from a woman under 30 in good health. The CDR3 is CASSTGTKAFF. As DNA, the CDR3 is TGTGCCAGCAGTACCGGGACGAAAGCTTTCTTT.